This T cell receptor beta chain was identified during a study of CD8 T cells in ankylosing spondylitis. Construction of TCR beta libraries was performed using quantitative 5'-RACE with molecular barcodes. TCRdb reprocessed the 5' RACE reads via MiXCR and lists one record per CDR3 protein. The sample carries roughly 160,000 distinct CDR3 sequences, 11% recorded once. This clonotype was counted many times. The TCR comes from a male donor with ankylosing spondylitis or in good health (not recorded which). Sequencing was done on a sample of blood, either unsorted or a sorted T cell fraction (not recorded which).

The DNA for the CDR3 is TGTGCCAGCAGCCTTATATGGGACAACACCGGGGAGCTGTTTTTT. Translated: CASSLIWDNTGELFF. The chain joins TRBV5-6 to TRBJ2-2; perhaps D is TRBD1 or TRBD2 (5 bases each). Germline V gene lookup returns CDR1 SGHDT and CDR2 YYEEEE. CDR3 length equals 15 residues. V was cut by 4 bases and J by 2 bases, with 12 bases left in between.